Listed below are T cell receptor beta chains from one sample, sequenced in a study of identical twins. TCRdb called the 5' RACE reads again in MiXCR, with one record for every CDR3 protein. The table lists approximately 500,000 distinct CDR3 sequences, about 15% of them singletons. These same records also appear under a second study, on yellow fever vaccine responses in identical twins.

The source material was CD4+ T cells sorted from blood. Receptors originate from a woman between 18 and 30 years old in good health. The CDR3 runs from the conserved cysteine through the conserved F or W. D genes are given only for firm matches. Size values are once, few and many counts, or a class for expanded clones, and some rows have none.

V	J	D	size	DNA	CDR3
TRBV12-3/TRBV12-4	TRBJ2-1	TRBD2	many	TGTGCCAGCAGCCCCCTAGCGGGGGGTCGGAATGAGCAGTTCTTC	CASSPLAGGRNEQFF
TRBV2	TRBJ2-2	.	.	TGTGCCAGCGCAAGCGAGGGAGGAGACACCGGGGAGCTGTTTTTT	CASASEGGDTGELFF
TRBV11-2	TRBJ2-3	.	many	TGTGCCAGCAGCTTAATTTTCTCGCTTCGCAATTCGACAGATACGCAGTATTTT	CASSLIFSLRNSTDTQYF
TRBV28	TRBJ2-7	.	once	TGTGCCAGCAGTCAATCCGACAAGACCTACGAGCAGTACTTC	CASSQSDKTYEQYF
TRBV12-3/TRBV12-4	TRBJ2-1	.	.	TGTGCCAGCATTCCAAGTGGTACTAGCCTCAATGAGCAGTTCTTC	CASIPSGTSLNEQFF
TRBV20-1	TRBJ2-5	.	.	TGCAGTGGCCTGGAACAGCAAGAGACCCAGTACTTC	CSGLEQQETQYF
TRBV11-1	TRBJ1-1	TRBD1	few	TGTGCCAGCAGCATGAGCTACTCCGGGACAGGGAGTTTGGCGAACACTGAAGCTTTCTTT	CASSMSYSGTGSLANTEAFF
TRBV5-1	TRBJ2-1	TRBD2	few	TGCGCCAGCAGCTCGGGACTAGCGGGGGGCCCTTCCTACAATGAGCAGTTCTTC	CASSSGLAGGPSYNEQFF
TRBV20-1	TRBJ2-4	.	few	TGCAGTGCTAGAGAGGGGCGGGGAAACCTAGCCAAAAACATTCAGTACTTC	CSAREGRGNLAKNIQYF
TRBV7-8	TRBJ1-5	.	.	TGTGCCAGCAGCTGGGATGGCAATCAGCCCCAGCATTTT	CASSWDGNQPQHF
TRBV2	TRBJ2-5	.	.	TGTGCCAGCAGTGGGGGGATAGCGGGACAGCAAGAGACCCAGTACTTC	CASSGGIAGQQETQYF
TRBV7-8	TRBJ2-5	TRBD2	few	TGTGCCAGCAGCTCCCTGGCGGGAGTCAGACTAGAGACCCAGTACTTC	CASSSLAGVRLETQYF
TRBV20-1	TRBJ1-1	TRBD1	.	TGCAGTGCTAGAATCCCGGGACAGGGAATGAACACTGAAGCTTTCTTT	CSARIPGQGMNTEAFF
TRBV14	TRBJ1-3	.	few	TGTGCCAGCAGCCAAGTATACAGGGTCTCCGGAAACACCATATATTTT	CASSQVYRVSGNTIYF
TRBV3-1	TRBJ2-5	TRBD2	.	TGTGCCAGCAGCCTCGGAGCGGGGGACCAAGAGACCCAGTACTTC	CASSLGAGDQETQYF
TRBV20-1	TRBJ2-1	.	.	TGCAGTGCTAGAGACCCCCCCCGGGGCGAGCGCCGGACGGGTTACAATGAGCAGTTCTTC	CSARDPPRGERRTGYNEQFF
TRBV7-9	TRBJ2-2	.	.	TGTGCCAGCAGCTTAGCTGCAGGGCCGAACACCGGGGAGCTGTTTTTT	CASSLAAGPNTGELFF
TRBV6-4	TRBJ1-2	TRBD1	.	TGTGCCAGCAGTGACTCGGCAGGGGGCACCTATGGCTACACCTTC	CASSDSAGGTYGYTF
TRBV6-1	TRBJ2-2	TRBD2	few	TGTGCCAGCCGGGAGGGGATCCAGATCGGGGAGCTGTTTTTT	CASREGIQIGELFF
TRBV10-2	TRBJ2-5	TRBD2	few	TGCGCCAGCAGCGTAGGACTAGCGACGTGGGAGACCCAGTACTTC	CASSVGLATWETQYF
TRBV29-1	TRBJ2-7	TRBD1	.	TGCAGCGTCGATCCCGGGACAGGGGGCGAGCAGTACTTC	CSVDPGTGGEQYF
TRBV20-1	TRBJ2-1	TRBD2	few	TGCAGTGCTAGGAAACCACTAGCGGGAGGGCCAAATGAGCAGTTCTTC	CSARKPLAGGPNEQFF
TRBV28	TRBJ1-4	TRBD1	few	TGTGCCAGCATGCCCCAGGGGGCAACTAATGAAAAACTGTTTTTT	CASMPQGATNEKLFF
TRBV4-1	TRBJ2-3	TRBD1	few	TGCGCCAGCAGCCCCCAAGTGGGGGGGACAGGGGACACAGATACGCAGTATTTT	CASSPQVGGTGDTDTQYF
TRBV20-1	TRBJ2-5	.	few	TGCAGTGCTGTCACCAGGGGGGGAGAAGAGACCCAGTACTTC	CSAVTRGGEETQYF
TRBV29-1	TRBJ2-2	.	.	TGCACCGGAGGACAGCAAATAGGGGAGCTGTTTTTT	CTGGQQIGELFF
TRBV20-1	TRBJ1-2	.	few	TGCAGTGCTAGGCGCGGACAAAGCTACGATGGCTACACCTTC	CSARRGQSYDGYTF
TRBV12-3/TRBV12-4	TRBJ1-2	.	.	TGTGCCAGCAGTTTTATGAACTATGGCTACACCTTC	CASSFMNYGYTF
TRBV7-3	TRBJ2-1	.	.	TGTGCCAGCAGCTTTTATCCGGAGAGGCCCTACAATGAGCAGTTCTTC	CASSFYPERPYNEQFF
TRBV28	TRBJ1-4	TRBD1	many	TGTGCCAGCAGCCCGATCGGGACAGTGGACGAAAAACTGTTTTTT	CASSPIGTVDEKLFF
TRBV27	TRBJ2-3	.	.	TGTGCCAGCAGTTTTGGTCCTAGTTTAGATACGCAGTATTTT	CASSFGPSLDTQYF
TRBV5-1	TRBJ2-7	.	many	TGCGCCAGCAGCCCGGACCTAGGCGTGAAGACCTACGAGCAGTACTTC	CASSPDLGVKTYEQYF
TRBV10-2	TRBJ2-5	TRBD1	.	TGCGCCAGCAGTGCTACGTGGGGGACAGCCACCGGGCAAGAGACCCAGTACTTC	CASSATWGTATGQETQYF
TRBV4-1	TRBJ2-1	TRBD2	few	TGCGCCAGCAGAGCGGGACTAGCGGGAAATGAGCAGTTCTTC	CASRAGLAGNEQFF
TRBV20-1	TRBJ1-5	TRBD1	.	TGCAGTGCTGGAGGACAGGTTAGCAATCAGCCCCAGCATTTT	CSAGGQVSNQPQHF
TRBV24-1	TRBJ1-4	.	many	TGTGCCACCAGTGATCCAGGAGGACCTAATGAAAAACTGTTTTTT	CATSDPGGPNEKLFF
TRBV9	TRBJ1-5	.	few	TGTGCCAGCAGCCCCATGGACACCAATCAGCCCCAGCATTTT	CASSPMDTNQPQHF
TRBV5-1	TRBJ2-7	.	.	TGCGCCAGCAGCTTGGCCTCTGGAGAGCAGTACTTC	CASSLASGEQYF
TRBV13	TRBJ2-5	.	.	TGTGCCAGCAGCTACAGGCCCCAAGAGACCCAGTACTTC	CASSYRPQETQYF
TRBV18	TRBJ2-2	.	.	TGTGCCAGCTCACCGGTCGCTGGATCTGGGACCGGGGAGCTGTTTTTT	CASSPVAGSGTGELFF
TRBV9	TRBJ1-4	.	few	TGTGCCAGCAGCGTTGACCTAGCAACTAATGAAAAACTGTTTTTT	CASSVDLATNEKLFF